The 21 T cell receptor beta chains reported below all come from one sample, sequenced in a study of shared clonotypes between healthy human individuals. Here immunoSEQ multiplex PCR was the method, and the copy in TCRdb shows in-frame clones only, minus some. The data contain millions of clones, just over 90% of them singletons. The material sequenced was naive CD4+ T cells from PBMCs. Specified subset: CD45RA+ positively selected. All receptors come from a man between 18 and 29 years old in good health. Some clones in this sample may be carry-over from other donors' samples.

The gene calls are TRBV29-1 and TRBJ2-7, with D tentatively TRBD1 (5 bases). The CDR3 has 11 residues. Between the trimmed V and J ends, which lost 6 bases and 6 bases, there was a span of 12 bases. Germline lookup yields CDR1 SQVTM and CDR2 ANQGSEA. This CDR3 reads CSVTTGIEQYF. CDR3 nucleotide sequence: TGCAGCGTGACCACAGGTATCGAGCAGTACTTC.

The CDR3 region is CASSRGQDWTDTQYF. The DNA for the CDR3 is TGCGCCAGCAGTAGGGGACAGGACTGGACAGATACGCAGTATTTT. The rearrangement links TRBV10-1 to TRBJ2-3; 8 bases line up with TRBD1. Per germline, CDR1 WNHNN and CDR2 SYGVQD (reference sequence). The ends lost 5 bases at V and 3 bases at J; junction bases unmatched: 7. This CDR3 comprises 15 residues.

The genes are TRBV5-1 and TRBJ2-3; perhaps TRBD1 as D (5 bases). Germline V gene data show CDR1 as SGHRS and CDR2 as YFSETQ. The V end lost 6 bases, the J end lost 0 bases, and 23 bases lay between the germline ends. The CDR3 is 18 amino acids. Here the CDR3 reads CASKKTIWTPGSTDTQYF. The CDR3 DNA is TGCGCCAGCAAGAAAACCATATGGACACCTGGGAGCACAGATACGCAGTATTTT. The full variable domain, with the rest looked up from reference TRBV5-1 and TRBJ2-3, is KAGVTQTPRYLIKTRGQQVTLSCSPISGHRSVSWYQQTPGQGLQFLFEYFSETQRNKGNFPGRFSGRQFSNSRSEMNVSTLELGDSALYLCASKKTIWTPGSTDTQYFGPGTRLTVL.

The chain combines TRBV7-9 with TRBJ2-5; either TRBD1 or TRBD2 may supply D (6 bases each). Trimming took off 0 bases at V and 5 bases at J, with 16 bases between the two ends. Germline CDR1 is SEHNR and CDR2 is FQNEAQ (reference sequence). The CDR3 has 16 residues. Here the CDR3 DNA reads TGTGCCAGCAGCTTAGCTGGTGGTGGGGGGCTCGAGACCCAGTACTTC. Encoded protein: CASSLAGGGGLETQYF.

Remarks on this clone: Other nucleotide sequences in the sample specify the same CDR3. V and J are TRBV5-1 and TRBJ1-5; 7 bases line up with TRBD1. The CDR3 length is 15 residues. V shed 3 bases, J shed 0 bases, and the junction held 3 bases outside the gene matches. The V gene's germline CDR1 is SGHRS and CDR2 YFSETQ. CDR3 loop: CASSSGTDSNQPQHF. CDR3 nucleotide sequence: TGCGCCAGCAGCTCGGGGACAGATAGCAATCAGCCCCAGCATTTT.

The chain couples TRBV28 to TRBJ2-7, with D possibly matching TRBD2 (6 bases). The CDR3 runs 16 residues. Trimming took off 5 bases at V and 4 bases at J, with 21 bases between the two ends. CDR1 is MDHEN, CDR2 SYDVKM, per germline. CDR3 nucleotide sequence: TGTGCCAGCAGTACTCCTTACGGGGGACCACCTTACGAGCAGTACTTC. Residues: CASSTPYGGPPYEQYF.

The J gene is TRBJ2-1, the V gene TRBV25-1; 8 positions match TRBD2. Germline V gene sequence: CDR1 MGHDK, CDR2 SYGVNS. V lost 8 bases to trimming and J lost 7 bases; unmatched junction nucleotides: 16. The CDR3 is 16 amino acids. The CDR3 DNA reads TGTGCCAGCTCCCCGGCGGGGGGCGCCCCTAGAAATGAGCAGTTCTTC. Protein sequence: CASSPAGGAPRNEQFF.

The gene calls are TRBV27 and TRBJ1-5, with TRBD1 as a possible D gene (6 bases). The CDR3 has 13 amino acids. Trimming pared 1 base from V and 7 bases from J, leaving 8 bases between. The germline CDR1 and CDR2 sequences are MNHEY and SMNVEV (reference sequence). This CDR3 reads CASSLWQGQPQHF. The CDR3 nucleotides read TGTGCCAGCAGTTTATGGCAGGGGCAGCCCCAGCATTTT.

As to this clone: Other DNA sequences in this sample translate to the same CDR3. This chain joins TRBV7-3 and TRBJ1-1; 7 bases align to TRBD1. Germline lookup yields CDR1 SGHTA and CDR2 FQGTGA. The CDR3 is made up of 15 amino acids. V dropped 3 bases and J dropped 1; count of bases not matched to a gene: 5. CDR3 amino acids: CASSLTGTANTEAFF. CDR3 bases: TGTGCCAGCAGCTTGACCGGGACAGCGAACACTGAAGCTTTCTTT.

V gene TRBV7-3 combines with J gene TRBJ2-1; no clear D. The CDR3 spans 15 residues. CDR1 is SGHTA and CDR2 is FQGTGA in the germline V gene. Trimming left V 0 bases short and J 7 bases short, with 13 bases between. The CDR3 protein is CASSLTRAPWNEQFF. DNA for the CDR3: TGTGCCAGCAGCTTAACCCGGGCCCCGTGGAATGAGCAGTTCTTC.

The V call is TRBV5-4, the J call TRBJ1-3; no reliable D call. V shed 5 bases and J shed 3 bases, with 6 bases lying between them. Germline values: CDR1 SGHNT, CDR2 YYREEE (reference sequence). The CDR3 is 12 amino acids. CDR3 coding DNA: TGTGCCAGCAGGAATCTTGGAAACACCATATATTTT. Protein sequence: CASRNLGNTIYF.

This chain links TRBV6-1 with TRBJ2-7; D unresolved. Germline V gene sequence: CDR1 MNHNS, CDR2 SASEGT. The V and J ends lost 1 base and 3 bases respectively, with 13 bases between them. This CDR3 contains 15 residues. The CDR3 region has the DNA TGTGCCAGCAGTGAAGTCGGCAGATCATTCTACGAGCAGTACTTC. Translated, it gives CASSEVGRSFYEQYF.

The CDR3 spells CASSIRTEGRKKLFF. The CDR3 nucleotides are TGTGCCAGTAGTATTAGGACAGAAGGACGCAAAAAACTGTTTTTT. This chain joins TRBV19 and TRBJ1-4; a weak D match, TRBD1 (6 bases). Deletions cut 3 bases from V and 9 bases from J, with 17 bases between. CDR1 is LNHDA, CDR2 SQIVND, per germline (reference sequence). The CDR3 covers 15 residues. The variable domain in full, with the rest retrieved from reference TRBV19 and TRBJ1-4, is DGGITQSPKYLFRKEGQNVTLSCEQNLNHDAMYWYRQDPGQGLRLIYYSQIVNDFQKGDIAEGYSVSREKKESFPLTVTSAQKNPTAFYLCASSIRTEGRKKLFFGSGTQLSVL.

V is TRBV6-5 and J is TRBJ1-3, with D tentatively TRBD1 (6 bases). Trimming took 4 bases from V and 2 from J, leaving 15 bases between them. CDR1 is MNHEY, CDR2 SVGAGI, per germline. This CDR3 has 16 residues. CDR3 region: CASSSYTRGTGNTIYF. CDR3 nucleotides: TGTGCCAGCAGTTCCTACACGAGGGGGACTGGAAACACCATATATTTT.

This rearrangement joins TRBV6-1 to TRBJ1-1; 8 bases fit TRBD1. V gave up 8 bases and J gave up 3 bases; unmatched junction bases: 8. The CDR3 runs 14 residues. The V gene's germline CDR1 is MNHNS and CDR2 SASEGT. DNA for the CDR3: TGTGCCAGCGGGAATACAGGGGGGGACACTGAAGCTTTCTTT. Residues: CASGNTGGDTEAFF.

This clone came up once. This chain uses TRBV7-8 with TRBJ2-1; D might be TRBD2 (5 bases). Germline CDR1 and CDR2: SGHVS and FQNEAQ. With 3 bases removed from V and 0 bases from J, the gap between germline ends came to 6 bases. The CDR3 is made up of 14 amino acids. The CDR3 region is CASSLGSSYNEQFF. The CDR3 nucleotides read TGTGCCAGCAGCTTGGGGAGCTCCTACAATGAGCAGTTCTTC.

The CDR3 protein is CAWSGGVGANVLTF. The CDR3 region has the DNA TGTGCCTGGAGTGGGGGAGTTGGGGCCAACGTCCTGACTTTC. V usage is TRBV30 and J usage is TRBJ2-6; the D gene is possibly TRBD2 (5 bases). The V end lost 1 base, the J end lost 3 bases, and 7 bases lay between the germline ends. In germline, CDR1 is GTSNPN, CDR2 SVGIG (reference sequence). CDR3 length equals 14 residues.

The V and J genes are TRBV5-4 and TRBJ2-1; 8 bases match TRBD2. With V trimmed by 7 bases and J by 0 bases, 6 bases remained unmatched. Germline-derived CDR1 and CDR2 are SGHNT and YYREEE (reference sequence). The CDR3 is 15 amino acids. CDR3 sequence: CASLPAGGSYNEQFF. The CDR3 nucleotides are TGTGCCAGCCTCCCTGCGGGAGGCTCCTACAATGAGCAGTTCTTC.

This chain links TRBV7-8 with TRBJ1-5; tentatively, D is TRBD1 (5 bases). This CDR3 spans 15 amino acids. V gave up 5 bases and J gave up 0 bases, with 11 bases separating them. Germline CDR1 SGHVS, CDR2 FQNEAQ. The CDR3 nucleotides read TGTGCCAGCAGCCTGGGGGATTATAGCAATCAGCCCCAGCATTTT. It specifies CASSLGDYSNQPQHF.

This clone was counted only a few times. This chain uses TRBV30 with TRBJ1-2; D gene uncertain. The germline V and J ends were trimmed by 3 bases and 8 bases, with 16 bases remaining between them. Germline V gene sequence: CDR1 GTSNPN, CDR2 SVGIG (reference sequence). The length of the CDR3 is 13 residues. The CDR3 region has the DNA TGTGCCTGGAGACCCCTCCTGGCGAACGGCTACACCTTC. Protein: CAWRPLLANGYTF.

This clone has only one observation. The chain combines TRBV10-1 with TRBJ1-2; D gene unclear. This CDR3 has 14 residues. Germline V lookup: CDR1 WNHNN, CDR2 SYGVQD (reference sequence). Trimming shortened V by 5 bases and J by 6 bases, and 16 bases separated the two germline ends. CDR3 DNA sequence: TGCGCCAGCAGTTTAGAAACACCCCAGGATGGCTACACCTTC. It specifies CASSLETPQDGYTF.